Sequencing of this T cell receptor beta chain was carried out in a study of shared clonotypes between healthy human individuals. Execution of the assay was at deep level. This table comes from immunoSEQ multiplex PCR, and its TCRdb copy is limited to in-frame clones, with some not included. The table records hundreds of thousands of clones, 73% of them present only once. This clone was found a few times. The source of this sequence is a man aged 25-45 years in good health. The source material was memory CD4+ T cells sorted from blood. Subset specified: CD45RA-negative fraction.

For the CDR3, the DNA is TGTGCCAGTAGTGTGGGACTAGCGGGGTCCACCGGGGAGCTGTTTTTT. Its translation: CASSVGLAGSTGELFF. This sequence joins TRBV19 and TRBJ2-2; the match to TRBD2 covers 13 bases. Trimming removed 5 bases from V and 4 bases from J; junction bases left unmatched: 4. CDR3 length equals 16 residues. The germline V gene has CDR1 LNHDA and CDR2 SQIVND (reference sequence).